These T cell receptor beta chains were read from a single sample in a study of blood T cells in healthy people across ages. A single record per CDR3 protein comes from TCRdb applying MiXCR to the 5' RACE reads. There are 900,000 to 950,000 distinct CDR3 sequences in the sample; almost 30% occur only once, and roughly 10% lies in the top ten. These same data were also listed under a study on T cells of mothers and their children.

The sequenced material came from blood. The source of these receptors is a woman aged 40 to 50 in good health. Both conserved end residues are part of each CDR3. The D gene is left open where the match is weak. Clone size is shown for a subset of rows, as once, few, many or a class of expanded clone.

clone_size,v_call,d_call,j_call,cdr3_nt,cdr3_aa
many,TRBV10-3,-,TRBJ2-3,TGTGCCATCAGTGATGACCCGACTCCAAATACGCAGTATTTT,CAISDDPTPNTQYF
few,TRBV5-1,-,TRBJ2-3,TGCGCCAGCAGCTTGAGATCCCACATGACCCGCATGGATACGCAGTATTTT,CASSLRSHMTRMDTQYF
many,TRBV20-1,-,TRBJ1-1,TGCAGTGTTCGGACAGTGGCGGCTTTCTTT,CSVRTVAAFF
few,TRBV12-3/TRBV12-4,TRBD2,TRBJ2-7,TGTGCCAGCAGTTTTTCTGGGGACTACTGGGAGCAGTACTTC,CASSFSGDYWEQYF
-,TRBV12-3/TRBV12-4,-,TRBJ1-3,TGTGCCAGCAGTTTGGACAGCGAAGGAAACACCATATATTTT,CASSLDSEGNTIYF
-,TRBV19,-,TRBJ1-1,TGTGCCAGTAGTATAGGAGGGCCAGCCGAAGCTTTCTTT,CASSIGGPAEAFF
-,TRBV2,-,TRBJ2-1,TGTGCCAGCAGTGACGACAGTTCTTATACATCCTACAATGAGCAGTTCTTC,CASSDDSSYTSYNEQFF
once,TRBV20-1,-,TRBJ1-4,TGCAGTGCTAGAGATGCCCGGGCTAATGAAAAACGGTTTTTT,CSARDARANEKRFF
few,TRBV4-3,-,TRBJ2-5,TGCGCCAGCAGCCAATCCTACAACCAAGAGACCCAGTACTTC,CASSQSYNQETQYF
-,TRBV2,TRBD1,TRBJ2-7,TGTGCCAGCAGTGAAAGGGACAGTGCAGCCTACGAGCAGTACTTC,CASSERDSAAYEQYF
few,TRBV7-9,TRBD1,TRBJ2-3,TGTGCCAGCAGCTTGTTGGGACAGGGGGTCGCCGACACAGATACGCAGTATTTT,CASSLLGQGVADTDTQYF
-,TRBV5-1,-,TRBJ2-7,TGCGCCAGCAGCTACACTGCGGACCGGTTTGATACCTACGAGCAGTACTTC,CASSYTADRFDTYEQYF
many,TRBV2,TRBD1,TRBJ2-7,TGTGCCAGCCGAGGGACAGGGGGATCCTACGAGCAGTACTTC,CASRGTGGSYEQYF
-,TRBV29-1,-,TRBJ1-3,TGCAGCGTTGAAGATCTCGACGTGGGAAACACCATATATTTT,CSVEDLDVGNTIYF
many,TRBV7-6,TRBD1,TRBJ1-1,TGTGCCAGCAGCTTAGCCGGCGGGACAGCACACACTGAAGCTTTCTTT,CASSLAGGTAHTEAFF
many,TRBV11-2,-,TRBJ2-4,TGTACCAGCAATGGGAGGAATGAAAACATTCAGTACTTC,CTSNGRNENIQYF
many,TRBV10-3,-,TRBJ2-5,TGTGCCATCAGTGAGCCCTATGAGACGGAAGAGACCCAGTACTTC,CAISEPYETEETQYF
-,TRBV29-1,TRBD2,TRBJ2-3,TGCAGCGTTGTATTGGCTAGCGGGGGTGCAGATACGCAGTATTTT,CSVVLASGGADTQYF
-,TRBV11-2,-,TRBJ2-1,TGTGCCAGCACCGACAGCCGGACTGGCAGCCTCAATGAGCAGTTCTTC,CASTDSRTGSLNEQFF
-,TRBV28,-,TRBJ2-7,TGTGCCAGTCTTACGAGCGGTAGGGGAGTGCAGTACTTC,CASLTSGRGVQYF
few,TRBV7-9,-,TRBJ1-2,TGTGCCAGCAGCCCGCCGGGTGCGGTTGAGTATGGCTACACCTTC,CASSPPGAVEYGYTF
few,TRBV5-5,-,TRBJ2-5,TGTGCCAGCAGCTTGGATGTTTTCCAGGGTGGACGACCTTACGGGCAGTACTTC,CASSLDVFQGGRPYGQYF
few,TRBV28,TRBD2,TRBJ2-5,TGTGCCAGCAGTTCTGCCTTTGGGGGGGGAGAGGAGACCCAGTACTTC,CASSSAFGGGEETQYF
few,TRBV28,TRBD1,TRBJ1-5,TGTGCCAGCAGTTCCTCCGGGACAGGGGGCTGGGGGCAGCCCCAGCATTTT,CASSSSGTGGWGQPQHF
-,TRBV12-3/TRBV12-4,TRBD1,TRBJ2-5,TGTGCCAGCAGTTTATCCCTTGGACAGGGGGAGTCCGAGACCCAGTACTTC,CASSLSLGQGESETQYF
many,TRBV4-3,TRBD1,TRBJ2-5,TGCGCCAGCAGCCAAGATCGGCAGGGGGCCACAGAGACCCAGTACTTC,CASSQDRQGATETQYF
many,TRBV3-1,-,TRBJ1-2,TGTGCCAGCAGCCAAGAAGAGGGCGGCTATGGCTACACCTTC,CASSQEEGGYGYTF
-,TRBV20-1,TRBD1,TRBJ1-6,TGCAGTGCTGCCCCCGGGACAGGGAGCATCAACTATAATTCACCCCTCCACTTT,CSAAPGTGSINYNSPLHF
-,TRBV2,-,TRBJ1-4,TGTGCCAGCATGGGGGGACGGACTAATGAAAAACTGTTTTTT,CASMGGRTNEKLFF
-,TRBV18,TRBD1,TRBJ1-2,TGTGCCAGCTCACCACAACCGGGACAGGGGAATGGCTACACCTTC,CASSPQPGQGNGYTF
many,TRBV12-3/TRBV12-4,-,TRBJ2-7,TGTGCCAGCAGTCTGTCCGGTGTGGGGCAGTACTTC,CASSLSGVGQYF
few,TRBV29-1,TRBD1,TRBJ1-1,TGCAGCGTTGCTGTCAGGGGGCTTAACACTGAAGCTTTCTTT,CSVAVRGLNTEAFF
many,TRBV7-9,TRBD1,TRBJ2-1,TGTGCCAGCAGCTTAACCGTTGACAGGGGCGACTACAATGAGCAGTTCTTC,CASSLTVDRGDYNEQFF
many,TRBV5-1,-,TRBJ2-1,TGCGCCAGCAGCTTGCAGGGGTATAACTACAATGAGCAGTTCTTC,CASSLQGYNYNEQFF
-,TRBV24-1,-,TRBJ2-1,TGTGCCACCAGTGCCCGGGATCAGCAGTTCTTC,CATSARDQQFF
few,TRBV7-9,-,TRBJ1-2,TGTGCCAGCAGCCTAGAGCCGGGCAGGCCTTACTATGGCTACACCTTC,CASSLEPGRPYYGYTF
few,TRBV5-1,-,TRBJ2-1,TGCGCCAGCAGCTCCACAGGGTTAAAGGAGCAGTTCTTC,CASSSTGLKEQFF
many,TRBV10-3,-,TRBJ2-6,TGTGCCATCAGCCCCGGGACGGACGCTTCTGGGGCCAACGTCCTGACTTTC,CAISPGTDASGANVLTF
-,TRBV12-3/TRBV12-4,TRBD1,TRBJ2-2,TGTGCCAGCAGGCAGGGGACAGCAACCGGGGAGCTGTTTTTT,CASRQGTATGELFF
-,TRBV7-2,-,TRBJ2-7,TGTGCCAGCAGCTTAGTCGCGACAGTTGAGTCCTACGAGCAGTACTTC,CASSLVATVESYEQYF
many,TRBV24-1,-,TRBJ1-2,TGTGCCACCAGTGATTTAAGAAGTGGCTACACCTTC,CATSDLRSGYTF
many,TRBV7-8,-,TRBJ2-7,TGTGCCAGCAGCCCTAGGGAGGTTTACTACGAGCAGTACTTC,CASSPREVYYEQYF
-,TRBV28,-,TRBJ1-1,TGTGCCAGCAGTTTAGGGGGACCAGAGGCTGAAGCTTTCTTT,CASSLGGPEAEAFF
many,TRBV28,-,TRBJ2-7,TGTGCCAGCAGTTTGTTCGCCCTCACGTACGAGCAGTACTTC,CASSLFALTYEQYF
few,TRBV12-3/TRBV12-4,-,TRBJ1-2,TGTGCCAGCAGCCGTCAGGGATGTGGCTACACCTTC,CASSRQGCGYTF
few,TRBV29-1,-,TRBJ1-1,TGCAGCGTTGAATGGGGGCATAGAAACACTGAAGCTTTCTTT,CSVEWGHRNTEAFF
-,TRBV6-2/TRBV6-3,-,TRBJ2-1,TGTGCCAGCAGTTGGCTCGCGGGGAGGGAGCAGTTCTTC,CASSWLAGREQFF
-,TRBV12-3/TRBV12-4,-,TRBJ1-6,TGTGCCAGCAGACTCGAGACAGCGCCTAATTCACCCCTCCACTTT,CASRLETAPNSPLHF
few,TRBV7-9,-,TRBJ1-5,TGTGCCAGCAGCTCCGACGGGTCAGCACCCTCTTCCAATCAGCCCCAGCATTTT,CASSSDGSAPSSNQPQHF
many,TRBV28,-,TRBJ2-7,TGTGCCAGCAGTTTGGGGTCATCAGGGATAAACGAGCAGTACTTC,CASSLGSSGINEQYF
-,TRBV6-6,-,TRBJ2-7,TGTGCCAGCAGACCGGAAGGCTACGAGCAGTACTTC,CASRPEGYEQYF
many,TRBV5-1,-,TRBJ2-7,TGCGCCAGCAGCTCGCAGGGAGCCTACGAGCAGTACTTC,CASSSQGAYEQYF
few,TRBV24-1,-,TRBJ1-2,TGTGCCACCAGTGACCTCGGCCTGCGGGGCTACACCTTC,CATSDLGLRGYTF
-,TRBV7-8,-,TRBJ1-5,TGTGCCAGCAGCCCGTGGGCGGGGCTTAGCAATCAGCCCCAGCATTTT,CASSPWAGLSNQPQHF
few,TRBV7-2,TRBD2,TRBJ2-1,TGTGCCAGCAGCTTATCCGGACTAGCGGGGGAAAGACTGTTCTTC,CASSLSGLAGERLFF
-,TRBV3-1,-,TRBJ1-1,TGTGCCAGCAGCCAAGATGGAATGGAGGGAGGGAGAGGCACTGAAGCTTTCTTT,CASSQDGMEGGRGTEAFF
few,TRBV29-1,-,TRBJ2-7,TGCAGCGTTGCCGAGGACAGCAATTACGAGCAGTACTTC,CSVAEDSNYEQYF
-,TRBV24-1,-,TRBJ2-5,TGTGCCACCAGTGATTTGGCCGACGGGGGACAAGAGACCCAGTACTTC,CATSDLADGGQETQYF
-,TRBV12-3/TRBV12-4,-,TRBJ2-5,TGTGCCAGCAGTGCGGGGACGGATGCGGAGACCCAGTACTTC,CASSAGTDAETQYF